This T cell receptor beta chain emerged from a study of PD-L1 blockade in urothelial cancer. Overall study: In the patient group, about 85% of the roughly 29 were males with bladder-origin urothelial cancer.

Time point specified: pretreatment peripheral blood. Method: immunoSEQ multiplex PCR; TCRdb's copy keeps in-frame clones and lacks some. This sample yields 85,000 to 90,000 clones, of which 80% to 90% are seen a single time; around 1% belongs to the top ten. This CDR3 spans 13 amino acids. Germline values: CDR1 SGHTA, CDR2 FQGTGA. The germline V and J ends were trimmed by 3 bases and 7 bases, with 10 bases remaining between them. Sequencing used PBMCs, obtained around atezolizumab (anti-PD-L1) treatment. The V call is TRBV7-3, the J call TRBJ2-1; D may be TRBD1 (5 bases). The TCR comes from an elderly woman with urothelial cancer. This CDR3 is CASSFQQANEQFF. The CDR3 DNA reads TGTGCCAGCAGCTTCCAACAGGCTAATGAGCAGTTCTTC.